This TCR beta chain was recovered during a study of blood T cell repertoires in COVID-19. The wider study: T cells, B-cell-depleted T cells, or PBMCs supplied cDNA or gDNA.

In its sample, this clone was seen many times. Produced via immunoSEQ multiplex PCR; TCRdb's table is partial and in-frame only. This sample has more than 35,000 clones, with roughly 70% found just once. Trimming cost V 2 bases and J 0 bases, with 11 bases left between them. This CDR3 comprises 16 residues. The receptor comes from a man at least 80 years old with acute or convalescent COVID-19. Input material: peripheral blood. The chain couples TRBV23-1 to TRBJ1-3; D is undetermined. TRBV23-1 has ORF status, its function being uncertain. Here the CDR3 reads CASSQVDMSSGNTIYF. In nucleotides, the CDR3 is TGCGCCAGCAGTCAAGTTGACATGAGCTCTGGAAACACCATATATTTT.